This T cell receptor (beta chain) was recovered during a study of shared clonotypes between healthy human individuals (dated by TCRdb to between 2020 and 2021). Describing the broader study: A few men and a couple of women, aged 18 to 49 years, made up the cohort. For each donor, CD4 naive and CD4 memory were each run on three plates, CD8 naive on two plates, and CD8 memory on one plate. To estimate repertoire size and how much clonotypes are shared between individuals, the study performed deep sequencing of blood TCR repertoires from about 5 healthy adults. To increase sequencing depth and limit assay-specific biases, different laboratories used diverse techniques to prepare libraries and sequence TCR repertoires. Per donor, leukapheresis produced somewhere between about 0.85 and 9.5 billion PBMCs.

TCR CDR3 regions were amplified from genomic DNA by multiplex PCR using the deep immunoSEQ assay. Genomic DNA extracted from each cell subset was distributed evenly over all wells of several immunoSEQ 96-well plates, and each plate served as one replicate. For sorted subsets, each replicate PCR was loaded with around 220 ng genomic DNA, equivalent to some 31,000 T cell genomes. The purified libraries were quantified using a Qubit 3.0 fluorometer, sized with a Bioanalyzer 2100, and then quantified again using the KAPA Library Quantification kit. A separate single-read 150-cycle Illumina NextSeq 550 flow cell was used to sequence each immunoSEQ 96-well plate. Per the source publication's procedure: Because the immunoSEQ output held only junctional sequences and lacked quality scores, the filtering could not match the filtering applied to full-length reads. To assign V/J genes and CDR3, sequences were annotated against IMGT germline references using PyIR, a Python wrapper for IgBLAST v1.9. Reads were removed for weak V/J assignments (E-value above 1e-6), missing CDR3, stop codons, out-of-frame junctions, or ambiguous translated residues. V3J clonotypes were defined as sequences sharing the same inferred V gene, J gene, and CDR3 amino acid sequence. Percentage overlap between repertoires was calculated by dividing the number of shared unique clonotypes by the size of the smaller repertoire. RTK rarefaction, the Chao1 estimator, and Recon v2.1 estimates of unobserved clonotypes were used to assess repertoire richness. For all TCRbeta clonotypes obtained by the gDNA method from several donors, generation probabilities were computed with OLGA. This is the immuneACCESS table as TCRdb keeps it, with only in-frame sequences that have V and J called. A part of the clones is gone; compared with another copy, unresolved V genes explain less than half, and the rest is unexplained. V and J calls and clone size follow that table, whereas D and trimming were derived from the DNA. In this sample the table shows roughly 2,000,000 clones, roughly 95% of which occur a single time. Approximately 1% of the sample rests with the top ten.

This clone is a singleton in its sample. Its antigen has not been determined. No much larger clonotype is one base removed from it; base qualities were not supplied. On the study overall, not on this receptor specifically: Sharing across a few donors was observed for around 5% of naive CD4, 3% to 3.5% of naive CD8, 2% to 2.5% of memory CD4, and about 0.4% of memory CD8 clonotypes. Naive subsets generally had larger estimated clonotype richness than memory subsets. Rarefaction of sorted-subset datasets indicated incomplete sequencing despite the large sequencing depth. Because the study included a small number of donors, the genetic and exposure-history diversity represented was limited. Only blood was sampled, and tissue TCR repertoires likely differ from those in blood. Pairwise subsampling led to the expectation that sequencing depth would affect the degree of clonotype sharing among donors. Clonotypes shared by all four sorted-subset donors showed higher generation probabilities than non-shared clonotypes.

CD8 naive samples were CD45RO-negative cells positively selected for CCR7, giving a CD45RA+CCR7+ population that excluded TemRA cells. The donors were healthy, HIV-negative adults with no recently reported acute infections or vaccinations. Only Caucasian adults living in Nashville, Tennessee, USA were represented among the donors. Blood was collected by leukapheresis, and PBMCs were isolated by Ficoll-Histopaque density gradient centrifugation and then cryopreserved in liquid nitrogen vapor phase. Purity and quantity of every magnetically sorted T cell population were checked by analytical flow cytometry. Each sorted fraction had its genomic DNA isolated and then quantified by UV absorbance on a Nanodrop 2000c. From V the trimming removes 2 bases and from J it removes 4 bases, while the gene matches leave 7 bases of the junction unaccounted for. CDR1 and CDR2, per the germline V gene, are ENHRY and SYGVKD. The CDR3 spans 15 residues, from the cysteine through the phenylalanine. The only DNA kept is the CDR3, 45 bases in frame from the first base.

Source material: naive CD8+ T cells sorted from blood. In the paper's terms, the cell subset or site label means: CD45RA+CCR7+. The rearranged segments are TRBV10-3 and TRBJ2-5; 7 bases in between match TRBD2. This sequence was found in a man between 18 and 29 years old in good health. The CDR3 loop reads CAISEPGLEGETQYF. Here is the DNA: TGTGCCATCAGTGAGCCAGGACTAGAAGGAGAGACCCAGTACTTC.